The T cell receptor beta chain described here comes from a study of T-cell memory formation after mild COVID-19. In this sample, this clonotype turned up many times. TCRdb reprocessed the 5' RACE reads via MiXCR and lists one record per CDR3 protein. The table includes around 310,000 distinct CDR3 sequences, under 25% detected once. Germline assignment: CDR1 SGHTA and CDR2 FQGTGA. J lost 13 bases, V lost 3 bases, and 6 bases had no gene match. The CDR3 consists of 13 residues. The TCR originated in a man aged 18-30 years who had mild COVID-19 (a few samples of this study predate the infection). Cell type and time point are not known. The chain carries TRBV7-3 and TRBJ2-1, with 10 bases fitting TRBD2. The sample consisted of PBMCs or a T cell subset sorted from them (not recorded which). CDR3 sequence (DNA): TGTGCCAGCAGCTTCAAGACTAGCGGGCCACAGTTCTTC. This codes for CASSFKTSGPQFF.